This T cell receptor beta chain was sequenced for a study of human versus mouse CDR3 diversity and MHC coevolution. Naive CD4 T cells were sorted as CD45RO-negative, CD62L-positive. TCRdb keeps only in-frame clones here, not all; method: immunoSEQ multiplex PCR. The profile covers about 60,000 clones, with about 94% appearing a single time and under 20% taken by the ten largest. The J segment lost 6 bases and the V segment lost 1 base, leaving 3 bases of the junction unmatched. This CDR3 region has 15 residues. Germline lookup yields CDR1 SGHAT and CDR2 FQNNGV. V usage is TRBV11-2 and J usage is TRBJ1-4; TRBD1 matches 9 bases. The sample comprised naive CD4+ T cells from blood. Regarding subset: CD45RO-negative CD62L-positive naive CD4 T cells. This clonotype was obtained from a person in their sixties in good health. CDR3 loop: CASSLGGTGHEKLFF. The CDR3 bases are TGTGCCAGCAGCTTAGGTGGGACAGGGCATGAAAAACTGTTTTTT.